The TCR beta chain under discussion was sequenced for a study of blood T cell repertoires in COVID-19. About the study: T cells, B-cell-depleted T cells, or PBMCs provided the cDNA or gDNA that served as material.

This clone was counted a single time. Deletions cut 3 bases from V and 1 base from J, with 12 bases between. Per germline, CDR1 MNHNY and CDR2 SVGAGI (reference sequence). CDR3 length: 15 residues. The repertoire was sequenced with immunoSEQ multiplex PCR; TCRdb's copy has only in-frame clones and lacks some. The data hold approximately 110,000 clones, with roughly 85% observed a single time. The chain couples TRBV6-6 to TRBJ1-1; D remains unclear. The clonotype was recovered from a man in his forties or fifties with acute or convalescent COVID-19. The sequenced sample was peripheral blood. The DNA of the CDR3 is TGTGCCAGCAGTTATCCAACTTATACGAACACTGAAGCTTTCTTT. Its protein is CASSYPTYTNTEAFF.